A selection of T cell receptor beta chains follows, all from one sample in a study of blood T cell repertoires in COVID-19. The assay was immunoSEQ multiplex PCR, and TCRdb's table has in-frame clones only and misses some. The table lists about 210,000 clones, around 83% of them singletons, with about 5% in the top ten. Sample: peripheral blood. The receptors were sampled from a woman of 80 years or more with acute or convalescent COVID-19. Each CDR3 is given with its conserved first and last residue. A D gene is named only where the DNA matches it firmly. Clone size, where shown, is once, few, many, or a class for clones that have expanded.

clone_size j_call d_call v_call cdr3_length cdr3_aa cdr3_nt
NA TRBJ1-3 NA TRBV7-2 15 CASRDQGGAGNTIYF TGTGCCAGCAGAGACCAAGGAGGGGCTGGAAACACCATATATTTT
NA TRBJ2-2 TRBD1 TRBV29-1 14 CSVSQGVNTGELFF TGCAGCGTTTCTCAGGGGGTGAACACCGGGGAGCTGTTTTTT
NA TRBJ2-1 NA TRBV4-1 15 CASSHIGQGSNEQFF TGCGCCAGCAGCCACATAGGGCAGGGTAGCAATGAGCAGTTCTTC
NA TRBJ2-2 NA TRBV5-1 16 CASSGGARPNTGELFF TGCGCCAGCAGTGGAGGGGCACGGCCGAACACCGGGGAGCTGTTTTTT
NA TRBJ1-5 NA TRBV27 16 CASSLWGAPTNQPQHF TGTGCCAGCAGTTTATGGGGCGCGCCCACCAATCAGCCCCAGCATTTT
NA TRBJ1-1 NA TRBV2 14 CASSGRVRDTEAFF TGTGCCAGCAGTGGAAGGGTGAGGGACACTGAAGCTTTCTTT
NA TRBJ2-7 NA TRBV11-3 14 CASSFSGNGYEQYF TGTGCCAGCAGCTTCTCGGGAAACGGCTACGAGCAGTACTTC
NA TRBJ2-3 NA TRBV6-5 14 CASSYGALTDTQYF TGTGCCAGCAGTTACGGGGCCCTCACAGATACGCAGTATTTT
NA TRBJ1-1 TRBD1 TRBV7-3 15 CASSSSPGTGVEAFF TGTGCCAGCAGCTCCTCCCCCGGGACAGGGGTTGAAGCTTTCTTT
NA TRBJ2-1 NA TRBV9 19 CASSVGDRILGTISNEQFF TGTGCCAGCAGCGTAGGTGACAGAATTTTGGGAACGATTTCTAATGAGCAGTTCTTC
NA TRBJ1-2 NA TRBV5-4 14 CASSQGQSPYGYTF TGTGCCAGCAGCCAGGGACAATCCCCCTATGGCTACACCTTC
many TRBJ1-1 TRBD1 TRBV4-3 15 CASSQGGQMNTEAFF TGCGCCAGCAGCCAAGGGGGACAGATGAACACTGAAGCTTTCTTT
NA TRBJ1-6 NA TRBV3-1/TRBV3-2 15 CASSLLIDSNSPLHF TGTGCCAGCAGCCTTTTGATAGACAGTAATTCACCCCTCCACTTT
NA TRBJ1-3 TRBD1 TRBV6-5 14 CASTPDRAGNTIYF TGTGCCAGCACCCCCGACAGGGCTGGAAACACCATATATTTT
NA TRBJ2-3 NA TRBV7-2 16 CASSSQQTASTDTQYF TGTGCCAGCAGCTCCCAACAGACAGCTAGCACAGATACGCAGTATTTT
NA TRBJ2-7 NA TRBV6-2/TRBV6-3 13 CASSLDYTMEQYF TGTGCCAGCAGTTTGGACTATACGATGGAGCAGTACTTC
NA TRBJ2-6 NA TRBV28 15 CASSLPGFGANVLTF TGTGCCAGCAGTCTACCAGGGTTTGGGGCCAACGTCCTGACTTTC
NA TRBJ2-1 NA TRBV6-5 12 CASSTGVGEQFF TGTGCCAGCAGTACGGGGGTGGGTGAGCAGTTCTTC
NA TRBJ2-2 NA TRBV12-3/TRBV12-4 11 CASKGGSALFF TGTGCCAGCAAAGGGGGATCCGCGCTGTTTTTT